These 10 T cell receptor beta chains originate from one sample sequenced in a study of T cell repertoires in cytomegalovirus infection. In TCRdb, the reads were re-called with MiXCR into one record per CDR3 protein. The sample records about 130,000 distinct CDR3 sequences, 8.8% being singletons. Source material: PBMCs. These receptors were obtained from a human donor in good health (CMV status not recorded). Some clones in this sample may be carry-over from other donors' samples.

This clonotype was counted a few times. The genes are TRBV19 and TRBJ1-1, with a possible D match to TRBD1 (5 bases). Trimming took off 1 base at V and 1 base at J, with 13 bases between the two ends. The CDR3 is made up of 16 amino acids. Germline V gene sequence: CDR1 LNHDA, CDR2 SQIVND (reference sequence). The CDR3 DNA follows: TGTGCCAGTAGTATAGGGGTGACAGTATGGAACACTGAAGCTTTCTTT. Translation gives CASSIGVTVWNTEAFF.

The rearrangement joins TRBV12-3 or TRBV12-4 to TRBJ1-1; tentatively, D is TRBD1 (6 bases). The CDR3 sequence is 14 residues long. V dropped 2 bases and J dropped 6 bases, with 13 bases sitting between them. As DNA, the CDR3 is TGTGCCAGCAGTTTAATGTTTGAGGGGGCTGAAGCTTTCTTT. This codes for CASSLMFEGAEAFF.

The chain combines TRBV25-1 with TRBJ2-7; 7 bases match TRBD1. The germline V gene encodes CDR1 MGHDK and CDR2 SYGVNS. The CDR3 consists of 12 residues. V was pared by 8 bases and J by 2 bases, with 3 bases of the junction left unmatched. CDR3 amino acids: CASADRAYEQYF. The CDR3 region has the DNA TGTGCCAGCGCAGACAGGGCCTACGAGCAGTACTTC.

This clonotype was seen ten or more times. J is TRBJ2-1 and V is TRBV7-2; TRBD2 matches at 7 bases. The CDR3 has 16 residues. Germline V gene data show CDR1 as SGHTA and CDR2 as FQGNSA. Trimming cost V 5 bases and J 2 bases; bases outside gene matches: 9. CDR3: CASSQGGRFAYNEQFF. As DNA, the CDR3 is TGTGCCAGCAGCCAGGGAGGGAGGTTTGCCTACAATGAGCAGTTCTTC.

In this sample, this clonotype turned up many times. This chain uses TRBV12-3 or TRBV12-4 with TRBJ1-1; 8 bases fit TRBD1. V lost 7 bases to trimming and J lost 1 base; unmatched junction nucleotides: 8. The CDR3 runs 15 residues. In DNA form, the CDR3 reads TGTGCCAGCACCGACAGGGGAAAGGGGAACACTGAAGCTTTCTTT. Translated, it gives CASTDRGKGNTEAFF.

This clonotype was detected ten times or more. This sequence joins TRBV28 and TRBJ1-2; 7 bases map to TRBD1. V was pared by 7 bases and J by 1 base, with 6 bases of the junction left unmatched. Germline values: CDR1 MDHEN, CDR2 SYDVKM. The CDR3 contains 14 residues. The CDR3 nucleotides are TGTGCCAGCACCAAACAGGGGAGTAACTATGGCTACACCTTC. Translated: CASTKQGSNYGYTF.

As regards this clonotype: One junction end disagrees with the germline gene, perhaps due to a read error. J is TRBJ1-4 and V is TRBV29-1, with no clear D. Germline V gene sequence: CDR1 SQVTM, CDR2 ANQGSEA. The CDR3 contains 11 residues. The CDR3 DNA reads as TGCAGCGCAGCAGAACGGGAAGCTGTGGTTTTT. Translated: CSAAEREAVVF.

This clonotype was counted at least ten times. The rearrangement joins TRBV28 to TRBJ2-3, with D perhaps assigned TRBD1 or TRBD2 (5 bases each). Per the germline V gene, CDR1 is MDHEN and CDR2 is SYDVKM. Trimming stripped 10 bases from V and 2 bases from J, with 10 bases between. This CDR3 contains 12 residues. CDR3 in amino acids: CAIRGVTDTQYF. CDR3 in DNA: TGTGCCATCCGAGGGGTCACAGATACGCAGTATTTT.

This clonotype was counted at least ten times. The rearrangement links TRBV6-1 to TRBJ2-7; 7 nucleotides align to TRBD1. The V gene end was trimmed by 5 bases and the J gene end by 2 bases; junction bases not matched to a gene: 3. The CDR3 contains 13 residues. Germline V lookup: CDR1 MNHNS, CDR2 SASEGT. The CDR3: CASSSGQPYEQYF. The CDR3 bases are TGTGCCAGCAGTTCGGGACAGCCCTACGAGCAGTACTTC.

The J gene is TRBJ2-3, the V gene TRBV29-1; the D gene is possibly TRBD2 (6 bases). The CDR3 length is 13 residues. V dropped 4 bases and J dropped 4 bases, with 12 bases sitting between them. Per the germline V gene, CDR1 is SQVTM and CDR2 is ANQGSEA. This chain's CDR3 is CSVAHGEADTQYF. In nucleotides, the CDR3 is TGCAGCGTTGCGCACGGGGAGGCAGATACGCAGTATTTT.